This T cell receptor (beta chain) derives from a study of T cells after yellow fever vaccination. The CDR3 runs 14 residues. Trimming removed 3 bases at V and 7 bases at J, with 12 bases between. CDR1 and CDR2 (germline): SGHVS, FQNEAQ. From the 5' RACE reads, TCRdb called clonotypes with MiXCR, one entry per CDR3 protein. Of fewer than 450,000 distinct CDR3 sequences listed, about 7.8% are singletons. The sequence was obtained from a man in his late teens or twenties who received the YFV17D yellow fever vaccine. Sequenced here: PBMCs, sampled approximately 47 days after the first yellow fever vaccination. This sequence joins TRBV7-8 and TRBJ1-4, with TRBD1 as a possible D gene (5 bases). The CDR3 loop reads CASSLGGGVEKLFF. CDR3 in DNA: TGTGCCAGCAGCTTGGGGGGTGGAGTTGAAAAACTGTTTTTT.